Listed below are T cell receptor beta chains from one sample, sequenced in a study of blood T cells in healthy people across ages. TCRdb fed the 5' RACE reads into MiXCR, producing one record per CDR3 protein. The data show hundreds of thousands of distinct CDR3 sequences, about a fifth seen once. The specimen was blood. The source is a man aged 65-85 years in good health. Each CDR3 is given with its conserved first and last residue. Each record gives: V gene, J gene, D gene, clone size, CDR3 protein, CDR3 DNA. The D gene is left open where the match is weak. Size is omitted from some rows. Given values are once, few, many or a class for expanded clones.

>TRBV12-3/TRBV12-4|TRBJ2-5|TRBD1|NA
CASSGVGQVKFF
TGTGCCAGCAGTGGGGTGGGACAGGTGAAGTTCTTC
>TRBV12-3/TRBV12-4|TRBJ2-6|TRBD1|NA
CASSLAIGQGTSGANVLTF
TGTGCCAGCAGTTTAGCTATAGGACAGGGGACCTCTGGGGCCAACGTCCTGACTTTC
>TRBV28|TRBJ2-4|NA|few
CASSFLGTKNIQYF
TGTGCCAGCAGTTTCCTCGGGACCAAAAACATTCAGTACTTC
>TRBV7-2|TRBJ2-3|TRBD2|few
CASSLTQGLAGRTDTQYF
TGTGCCAGCAGCTTGACCCAGGGACTAGCGGGCCGCACAGATACGCAGTATTTT
>TRBV29-1|TRBJ2-7|NA|few
CSVEGSGSREQYF
TGCAGCGTTGAAGGGTCGGGGTCAAGGGAGCAGTACTTC
>TRBV19|TRBJ2-1|NA|NA
CASSTRTTLNEQFF
TGTGCCAGTAGTACCCGGACTACTCTGAATGAGCAGTTCTTC
>TRBV28|TRBJ1-2|NA|few
CASRDSLNYGYTF
TGTGCCAGCAGGGACAGCCTTAACTATGGCTACACCTTC
>TRBV12-3/TRBV12-4|TRBJ1-3|NA|few
CASSSERTSGNTIYF
TGTGCCAGCAGTTCCGAACGAACCTCTGGAAACACCATATATTTT
>TRBV5-1|TRBJ1-2|NA|NA
CASSFDRVGYGYTF
TGCGCCAGCAGCTTCGACAGAGTAGGCTATGGCTACACCTTC
>TRBV29-1|TRBJ2-7|NA|few
CSAEQGYEQYF
TGCAGCGCAGAACAGGGCTACGAGCAGTACTTC
>TRBV18|TRBJ2-7|NA|NA
CASAPGTDTYEQYF
TGTGCCAGCGCGCCGGGGACTGATACCTACGAGCAGTACTTC
>TRBV7-2|TRBJ1-4|NA|NA
CASSLAQSVGEKLFF
TGTGCCAGCAGCTTGGCCCAGTCGGTGGGGGAAAAACTGTTTTTT
>TRBV5-1|TRBJ2-7|NA|NA
CASSFVSDTSCEQYF
TGCGCCAGCAGCTTCGTGTCGGACACCTCCTGCGAGCAGTACTTC
>TRBV7-8|TRBJ1-2|TRBD1|few
CASSSIQGIRAYGYTF
TGTGCCAGCAGCTCCATACAGGGGATCAGGGCGTATGGCTACACCTTC
>TRBV12-3/TRBV12-4|TRBJ2-1|NA|few
CASSPMLLEGTLNEQFF
TGTGCCAGCAGCCCAATGCTCCTGGAGGGTACACTCAATGAGCAGTTCTTC
>TRBV27|TRBJ2-1|NA|NA
CASSLGYRRGSYNEQFF
TGTGCCAGCAGTCTGGGGTATCGGCGAGGCTCCTACAATGAGCAGTTCTTC
>TRBV7-2|TRBJ1-1|NA|few
CASSSRGGGSHTEAFF
TGTGCCAGCAGCTCTAGGGGCGGGGGGTCTCACACTGAAGCTTTCTTT
>TRBV6-5|TRBJ2-5|NA|few
CASSSRQGGRETQYF
TGTGCCAGCAGTTCCCGACAGGGAGGTAGAGAGACCCAGTACTTC
>TRBV20-1|TRBJ2-3|NA|NA
CSARGWSRTDTQYF
TGCAGTGCTAGGGGGTGGTCTCGCACAGATACGCAGTATTTT
>TRBV18|TRBJ2-5|NA|many
CASSPSETQYF
TGTGCCAGCTCACCATCCGAGACCCAGTACTTC
>TRBV5-1|TRBJ2-3|TRBD2|NA
CASSLAPGTSRSTDTQYF
TGCGCCAGCAGCTTGGCCCCCGGGACTAGCAGGAGCACAGATACGCAGTATTTT
>TRBV20-1|TRBJ2-1|NA|many
CSAPVVAPGDEQFF
TGCAGTGCCCCGGTAGTAGCACCTGGGGATGAGCAGTTCTTC
>TRBV7-2|TRBJ2-3|NA|once
CASSSPPTLAPRRNTQYF
TGTGCCAGCAGCTCGCCACCCACCCTAGCGCCTAGACGAAATACGCAGTATTTT
>TRBV5-1|TRBJ1-1|NA|many
CASSFVGNTEAFF
TGTGCCAGCAGCTTCGTAGGGAACACTGAAGCTTTCTTT
>TRBV3-1|TRBJ2-1|NA|NA
CASSQVGLAWDEQFF
TGTGCCAGCAGCCAAGTTGGGTTAGCCTGGGATGAGCAGTTCTTC
>TRBV29-1|TRBJ2-5|TRBD2|NA
CSVRTGGGRTQYF
TGCAGCGTTAGGACTGGCGGGGGGCGAACCCAGTACTTC
>TRBV18|TRBJ2-5|NA|NA
CASSHRDFQETQYF
TGTGCCAGCTCACACCGGGACTTCCAAGAGACCCAGTACTTC
>TRBV5-1|TRBJ2-3|NA|few
CASSLEHTKDTQYF
TGCGCCAGCAGCTTGGAGCACACCAAAGATACGCAGTATTTT
>TRBV29-1|TRBJ1-2|NA|NA
CSVRTEPYGYTF
TGCAGTGTTCGGACGGAGCCCTATGGCTACACCTTC
>TRBV12-3/TRBV12-4|TRBJ2-1|TRBD2|NA
CASSFPGLAGFNEQFF
TGTGCCAGCAGTTTCCCGGGACTAGCGGGGTTCAATGAGCAGTTCTTC
>TRBV5-1|TRBJ2-5|NA|NA
CASSPTTQQTQYF
TGCGCCAGCAGCCCAACGACCCAACAGACCCAGTACTTC
>TRBV5-1|TRBJ1-4|NA|few
CASSLSQTTTNEKLFF
TGCGCCAGCAGCTTGAGTCAGACTACAACTAATGAAAAACTGTTTTTT
>TRBV29-1|TRBJ1-1|NA|few
CSALTGIRVDSEAFF
TGCAGCGCACTGACAGGCATAAGGGTAGACAGTGAAGCTTTCTTT